This T cell receptor beta chain was recorded in a study of shared clonotypes between healthy human individuals. At the level of the study: There were three CD4 naive, three CD4 memory, two CD8 naive and one CD8 memory plates per donor.

The naive CD8 population came from CD45RO-negative cells selected for CCR7, without terminally differentiated effector memory CD45RA+ cells. TCRdb keeps only in-frame clones here, not all; method: immunoSEQ multiplex PCR. The repertoire holds about 580,000 clones, with 95% to 98% as singletons. The CDR3 consists of 16 residues. The germline V gene has CDR1 KGHSH and CDR2 LQKENI. The V and J ends lost 5 bases and 2 bases, in that order; junction bases with no gene match: 10. This clone was counted between two and nine times. Its target is unknown. Overall study findings and caveats: Estimated richness values were generally larger in naive subsets than in memory subsets. Specimens sampled were limited to blood, with tissue repertoires likely differing.

Sequenced input: naive CD8+ T cells sorted from blood. This receptor was identified in a man between 25 and 39 years old in good health. V and J are TRBV18 and TRBJ2-7, with 9 bases fitting TRBD2. CDR3 in amino acids: CASSSLAGVRAYEQYF. DNA of the CDR3: TGTGCCAGCTCAAGTTTAGCGGGAGTTAGGGCCTACGAGCAGTACTTC.